The entry below describes one T cell receptor (beta chain). Its specificity is not known. PCR primers comprised 60 Vbeta and 13 Jbeta primers. Sequencing used immunoSEQ multiplex PCR; TCRdb keeps in-frame clones, though not all of them. The data hold about 150,000 clones, with around 65% observed a single time. The CDR3 runs 15 residues. The J segment lost 2 bases and the V segment lost 4 bases, leaving 6 bases of the junction unmatched. CDR1 MDHEN and CDR2 SYDVKM come from the germline V gene. This entry comes from a study of cytomegalovirus exposure and HLA in healthy donors. Study-level points and caveats: Later analysis identified a missense DCLRE1C variant that was linked to TCR beta V- and J-gene trimming.

Healthy individuals who donated bone marrow served as the donors. The J gene is TRBJ2-7, the V gene TRBV28, with TRBD1 matching 9 bases. The receptor comes from a woman under 40 in good health and CMV-seropositive. The sequencing sample was made of PBMCs. The CDR3: CASSSPWTGAYEQYF. CDR3 DNA sequence: TGTGCCAGCAGTTCCCCGTGGACAGGGGCCTACGAGCAGTACTTC.